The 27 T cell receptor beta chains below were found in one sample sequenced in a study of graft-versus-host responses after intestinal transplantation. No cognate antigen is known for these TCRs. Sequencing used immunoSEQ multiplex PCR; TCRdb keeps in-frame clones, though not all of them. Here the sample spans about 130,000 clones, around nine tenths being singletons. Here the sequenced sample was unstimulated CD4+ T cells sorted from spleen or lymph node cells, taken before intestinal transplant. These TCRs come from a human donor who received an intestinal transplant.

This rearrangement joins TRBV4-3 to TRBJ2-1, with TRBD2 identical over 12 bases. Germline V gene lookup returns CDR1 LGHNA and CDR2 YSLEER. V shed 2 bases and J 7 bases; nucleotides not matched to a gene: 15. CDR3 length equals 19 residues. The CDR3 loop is CASSQRRTSGTLVRNEQFF. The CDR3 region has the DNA TGCGCCAGCAGCCAAAGAAGGACTAGCGGGACCCTCGTCAGGAATGAGCAGTTCTTC.

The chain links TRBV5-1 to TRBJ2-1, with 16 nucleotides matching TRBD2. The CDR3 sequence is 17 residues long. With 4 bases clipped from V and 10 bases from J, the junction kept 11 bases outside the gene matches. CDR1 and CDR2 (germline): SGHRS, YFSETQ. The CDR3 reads CASSRQGLAGGSTEQFF. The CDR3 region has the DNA TGCGCCAGCAGCCGACAGGGACTAGCGGGAGGGTCAACCGAGCAGTTCTTC.

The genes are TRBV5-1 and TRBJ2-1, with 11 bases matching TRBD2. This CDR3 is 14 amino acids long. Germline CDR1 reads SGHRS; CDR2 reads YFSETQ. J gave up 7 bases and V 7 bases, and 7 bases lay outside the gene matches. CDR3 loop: CASDLAGGRNEQFF. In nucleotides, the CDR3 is TGCGCCAGCGATTTAGCGGGAGGGCGGAATGAGCAGTTCTTC.

CDR3: CASSLGATTYEQYF. In nucleotides, the CDR3 is TGTGCCAGCAGCCTAGGGGCAACTACCTACGAGCAGTACTTC. This chain connects TRBV7-8 to TRBJ2-5; D is perhaps TRBD1 (5 bases). The assigned J gene may be wrong: the sequence end matches TRBJ2-7 better. The CDR3 has 14 amino acids. Germline V gives CDR1 SGHVS, CDR2 FQNEAQ.

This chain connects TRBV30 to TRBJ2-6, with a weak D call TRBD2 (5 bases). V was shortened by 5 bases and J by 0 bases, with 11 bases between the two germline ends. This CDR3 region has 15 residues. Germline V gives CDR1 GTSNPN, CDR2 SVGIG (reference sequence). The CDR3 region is CAWGRRVSGANVLTF. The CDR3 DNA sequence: TGTGCCTGGGGCAGGCGGGTCTCTGGGGCCAACGTCCTGACTTTC. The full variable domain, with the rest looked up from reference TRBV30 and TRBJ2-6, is SQTIHQWPATLVQPVGSPLSLECTVEGTSNPNLYWYRQAAGRGLQLLFYSVGIGQISSEVPQNLSASRPQDRQFILSSKKLLLSDSGFYLCAWGRRVSGANVLTFGAGSRLTVL.

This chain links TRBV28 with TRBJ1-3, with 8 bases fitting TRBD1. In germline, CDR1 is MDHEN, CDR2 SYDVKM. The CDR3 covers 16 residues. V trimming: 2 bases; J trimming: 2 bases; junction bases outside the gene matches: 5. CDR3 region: CASSLESGGPGNTIYF. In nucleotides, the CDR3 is TGTGCCAGCAGTTTAGAGTCAGGGGGCCCTGGAAACACCATATATTTT.

The CDR3 nucleotides read TGTGCCAGCAGCTCGGATGGGAACACTGAAGCTTTCTTT. As protein: CASSSDGNTEAFF. The V call is TRBV5-4, the J call TRBJ1-1; no reliable D call. This CDR3 is 13 amino acids long. The ends were cut back, 3 bases at V and 1 base at J, with 7 bases in the middle. CDR1 SGHNT and CDR2 YYREEE come from the germline V gene (reference sequence). Based on the CDR3 plus reference TRBV5-4 and TRBJ1-1, the full variable domain is ETGVTQSPTHLIKTRGQQVTLRCSSQSGHNTVSWYQQALGQGPQFIFQYYREEENGRGNFPPRFSGLQFPNYSSELNVNALELDDSALYLCASSSDGNTEAFFGQGTRLTVV.

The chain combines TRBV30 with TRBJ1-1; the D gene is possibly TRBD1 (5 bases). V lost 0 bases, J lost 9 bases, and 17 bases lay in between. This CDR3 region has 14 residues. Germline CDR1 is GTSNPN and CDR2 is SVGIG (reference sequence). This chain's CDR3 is CAWSVVGVGFKAFF. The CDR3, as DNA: TGTGCCTGGAGTGTAGTAGGGGTTGGGTTTAAAGCTTTCTTT.

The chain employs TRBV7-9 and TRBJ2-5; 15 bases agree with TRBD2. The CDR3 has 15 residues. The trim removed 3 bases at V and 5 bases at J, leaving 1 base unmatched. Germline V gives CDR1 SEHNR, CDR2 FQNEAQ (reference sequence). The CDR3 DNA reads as TGTGCCAGCAGCTTGGGGACTAGCGGGAGGGAGACCCAGTACTTC. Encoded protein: CASSLGTSGRETQYF.

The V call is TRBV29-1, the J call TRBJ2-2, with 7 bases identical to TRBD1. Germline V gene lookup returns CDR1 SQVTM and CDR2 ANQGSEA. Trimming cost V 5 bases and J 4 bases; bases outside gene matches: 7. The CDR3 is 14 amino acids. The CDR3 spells CSVQIGGGTGELFF. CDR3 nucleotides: TGCAGCGTTCAGATAGGGGGCGGCACCGGGGAGCTGTTTTTT.

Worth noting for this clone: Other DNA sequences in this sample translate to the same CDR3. The CDR3 is CASSFGAYEQYF. The CDR3 bases are TGTGCCAGCAGTTTCGGGGCCTACGAGCAGTACTTC. The chain combines TRBV28 with TRBJ2-7; D might be TRBD2 (5 bases). The CDR3 is 12 residues long. The germline CDR1 and CDR2 sequences are MDHEN and SYDVKM. With 3 bases removed from V and 2 bases from J, the gap between germline ends came to 5 bases.

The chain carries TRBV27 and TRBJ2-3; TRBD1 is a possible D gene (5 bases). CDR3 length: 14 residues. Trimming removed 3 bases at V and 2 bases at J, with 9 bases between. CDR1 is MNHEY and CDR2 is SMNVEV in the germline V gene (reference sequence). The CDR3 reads CASSFYRNTDTQYF. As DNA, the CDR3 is TGTGCCAGCAGTTTTTACAGGAACACAGATACGCAGTATTTT.

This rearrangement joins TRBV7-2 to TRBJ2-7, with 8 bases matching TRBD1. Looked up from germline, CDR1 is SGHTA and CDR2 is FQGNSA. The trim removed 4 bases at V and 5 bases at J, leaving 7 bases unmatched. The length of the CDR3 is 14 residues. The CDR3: CASSSRTGNNEQYF. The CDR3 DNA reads TGTGCCAGCAGCTCTCGGACAGGGAACAACGAGCAGTACTTC. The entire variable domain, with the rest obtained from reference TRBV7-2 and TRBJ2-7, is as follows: GAGVSQSPSNKVTEKGKDVELRCDPISGHTALYWYRQSLGQGLEFLIYFQGNSAPDKSGLPSDRFSAERTGGSVSTLTIQRTQQEDSAVYLCASSSRTGNNEQYFGPGTRLTVT.

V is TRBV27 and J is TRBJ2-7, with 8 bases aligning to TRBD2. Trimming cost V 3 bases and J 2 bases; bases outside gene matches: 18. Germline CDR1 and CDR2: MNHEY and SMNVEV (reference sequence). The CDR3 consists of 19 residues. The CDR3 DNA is TGTGCCAGCAGTTTTTCTTTTCCCGGGAGGGCCTCTATCGCCTACGAGCAGTACTTC. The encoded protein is CASSFSFPGRASIAYEQYF.

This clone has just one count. The CDR3, as DNA: TGTGCCTGGAGGCAAGGAGGGGGCCCTACTGGCTACACCTTC. Residues: CAWRQGGGPTGYTF. The chain recombines TRBV30 with TRBJ1-2; 7 nucleotides match TRBD1. The V gene's germline CDR1 is GTSNPN and CDR2 SVGIG (reference sequence). V shed 3 bases and J 7 bases; nucleotides not matched to a gene: 11. The CDR3 is 14 residues long.

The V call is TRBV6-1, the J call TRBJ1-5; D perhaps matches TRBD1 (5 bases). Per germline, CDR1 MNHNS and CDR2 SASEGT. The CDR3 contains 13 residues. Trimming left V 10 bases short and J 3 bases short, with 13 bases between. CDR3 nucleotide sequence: TGTGCCACCCGGACATTTAACAATCAGCCCCAGCATTTT. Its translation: CATRTFNNQPQHF.

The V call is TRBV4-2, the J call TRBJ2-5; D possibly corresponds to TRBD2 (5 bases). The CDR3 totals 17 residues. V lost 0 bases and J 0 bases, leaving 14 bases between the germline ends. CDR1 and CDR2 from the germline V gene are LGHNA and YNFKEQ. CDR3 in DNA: TGTGCCAGCAGCCAAGAATCGCTGAGGGAGTACCAAGAGACCCAGTACTTC. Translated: CASSQESLREYQETQYF.

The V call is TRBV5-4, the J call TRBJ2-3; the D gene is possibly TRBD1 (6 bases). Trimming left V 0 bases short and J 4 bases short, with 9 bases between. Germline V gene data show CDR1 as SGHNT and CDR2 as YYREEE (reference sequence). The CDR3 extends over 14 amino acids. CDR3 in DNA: TGTGCCAGCAGCTTGGGGACAGCAGCAGATACGCAGTATTTT. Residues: CASSLGTAADTQYF.

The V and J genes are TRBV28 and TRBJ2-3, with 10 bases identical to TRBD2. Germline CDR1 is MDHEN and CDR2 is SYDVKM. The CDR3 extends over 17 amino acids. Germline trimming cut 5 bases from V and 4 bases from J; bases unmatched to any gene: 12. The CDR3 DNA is TGTGCCAGCAGTCGCCATCTAGCGGGAGTGAGCCCAGATACGCAGTATTTT. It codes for CASSRHLAGVSPDTQYF.

CDR3 amino acids: CAISGGAGDTQYF. In nucleotides, the CDR3 is TGTGCCATCAGTGGAGGGGCAGGAGATACGCAGTATTTT. The chain joins TRBV10-3 to TRBJ2-3; D is possibly TRBD1 or TRBD2 (5 bases each). V lost 4 bases and J 5 bases, leaving 10 bases between the germline ends. CDR3 length: 13 residues. Germline V gives CDR1 ENHRY, CDR2 SYGVKD.

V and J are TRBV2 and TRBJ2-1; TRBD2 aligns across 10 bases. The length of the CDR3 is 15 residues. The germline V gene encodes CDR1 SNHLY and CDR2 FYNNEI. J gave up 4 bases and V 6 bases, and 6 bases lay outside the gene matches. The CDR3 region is CASSSSGSKYNEQFF. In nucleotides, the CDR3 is TGTGCCAGCAGCTCTAGCGGGAGTAAATACAATGAGCAGTTCTTC.

CDR3 loop: CASSSQVSSYEQYF. CDR3 coding DNA: TGCGCCAGCAGCTCACAGGTCAGCTCCTACGAGCAGTACTTC. The chain uses TRBV5-1 and TRBJ2-5; tentative D call: TRBD1 (5 bases). The better agreement between TRBJ2-7 and the DNA end casts doubt on the J call. The CDR3 has 14 amino acids. Germline CDR1 reads SGHRS; CDR2 reads YFSETQ.

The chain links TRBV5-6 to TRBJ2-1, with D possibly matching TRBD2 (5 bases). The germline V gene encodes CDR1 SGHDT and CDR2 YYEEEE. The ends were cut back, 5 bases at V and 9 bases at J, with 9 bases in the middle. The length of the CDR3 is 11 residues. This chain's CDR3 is CASRASGEQFF. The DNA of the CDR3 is TGTGCCAGCAGGGCCAGCGGTGAGCAGTTCTTC.

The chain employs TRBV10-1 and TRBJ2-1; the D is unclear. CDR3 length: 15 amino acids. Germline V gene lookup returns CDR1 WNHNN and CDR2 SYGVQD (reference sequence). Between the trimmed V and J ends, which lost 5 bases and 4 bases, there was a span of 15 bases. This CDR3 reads CASSPMGSIYNEQFF. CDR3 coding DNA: TGCGCCAGCAGTCCCATGGGATCGATTTACAATGAGCAGTTCTTC.

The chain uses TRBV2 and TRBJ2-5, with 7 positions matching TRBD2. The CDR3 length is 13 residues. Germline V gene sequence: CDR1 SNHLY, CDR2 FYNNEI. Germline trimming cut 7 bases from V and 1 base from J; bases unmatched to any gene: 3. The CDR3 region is CASKAGAQETQYF. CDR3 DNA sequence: TGTGCCAGCAAGGCGGGAGCCCAAGAGACCCAGTACTTC.

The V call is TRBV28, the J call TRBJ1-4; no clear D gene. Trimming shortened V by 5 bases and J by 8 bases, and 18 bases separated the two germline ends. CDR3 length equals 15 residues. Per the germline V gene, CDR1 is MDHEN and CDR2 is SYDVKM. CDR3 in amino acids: CASSPTGRAPEKLFF. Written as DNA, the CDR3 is TGTGCCAGCAGTCCTACCGGCCGGGCCCCCGAAAAACTGTTTTTT.

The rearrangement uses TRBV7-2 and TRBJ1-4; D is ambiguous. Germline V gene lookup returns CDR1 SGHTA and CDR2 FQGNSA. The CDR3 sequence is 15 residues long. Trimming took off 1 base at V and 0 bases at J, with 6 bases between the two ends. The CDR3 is CASSLETATNEKLFF. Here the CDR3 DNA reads TGTGCCAGCAGCTTAGAAACTGCAACTAATGAAAAACTGTTTTTT.